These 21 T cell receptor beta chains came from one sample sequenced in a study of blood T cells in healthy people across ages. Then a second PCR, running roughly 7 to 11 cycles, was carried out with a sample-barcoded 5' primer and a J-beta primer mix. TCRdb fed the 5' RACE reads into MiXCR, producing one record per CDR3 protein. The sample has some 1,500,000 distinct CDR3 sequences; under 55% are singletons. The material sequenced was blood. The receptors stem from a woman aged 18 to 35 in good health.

CDR3 bases: TGTGCCAGCAGCCGCGAGGACGAGCAGTACTTC. This gives the protein CASSREDEQYF. The rearrangement joins TRBV3-1 to TRBJ2-7; D is uncertain. The CDR3 loop spans 11 amino acids. Germline CDR1 is LGHDT and CDR2 is YNNKEL (reference sequence). Trimming took off 4 bases at V and 5 bases at J, with 6 bases between the two ends.

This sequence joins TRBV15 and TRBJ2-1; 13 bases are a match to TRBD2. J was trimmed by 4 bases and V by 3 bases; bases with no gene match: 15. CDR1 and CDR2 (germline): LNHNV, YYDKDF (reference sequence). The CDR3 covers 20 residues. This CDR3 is CATSRWGLAGNKVGYNEQFF. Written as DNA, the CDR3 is TGTGCCACCAGCAGGTGGGGACTAGCGGGGAACAAAGTTGGGTACAATGAGCAGTTCTTC.

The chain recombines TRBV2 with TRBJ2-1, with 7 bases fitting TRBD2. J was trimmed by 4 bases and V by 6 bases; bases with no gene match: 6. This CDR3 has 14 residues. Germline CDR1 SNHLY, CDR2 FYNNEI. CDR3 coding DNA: TGTGCCAGCAGGAAGACTAGCTTTTACAATGAGCAGTTCTTC. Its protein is CASRKTSFYNEQFF.

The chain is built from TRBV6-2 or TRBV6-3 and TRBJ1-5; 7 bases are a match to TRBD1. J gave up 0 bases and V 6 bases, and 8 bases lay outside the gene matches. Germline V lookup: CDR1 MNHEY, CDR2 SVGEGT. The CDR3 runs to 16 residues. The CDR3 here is CASRKGDRISNQPQHF. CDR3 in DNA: TGTGCCAGCAGAAAGGGGGACAGAATTAGCAATCAGCCCCAGCATTTT.

The CDR3, as DNA: TGTGCCAGCAGCCCCAAGGAGCGAATAGGCACAGATACGCAGTATTTT. Its protein product is CASSPKERIGTDTQYF. The genes are TRBV7-3 and TRBJ2-3, with D hard to call. The V and J ends lost 5 bases and 1 base respectively, with 16 bases between them. Per germline, CDR1 SGHTA and CDR2 FQGTGA. The CDR3 has 16 amino acids.

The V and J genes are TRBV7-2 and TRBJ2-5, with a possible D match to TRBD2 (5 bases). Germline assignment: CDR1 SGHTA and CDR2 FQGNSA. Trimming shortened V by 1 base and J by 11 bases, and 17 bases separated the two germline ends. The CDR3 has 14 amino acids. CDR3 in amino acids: CASSLVGGFNEQYF. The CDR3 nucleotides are TGTGCCAGCAGCTTAGTCGGCGGGTTTAATGAGCAGTACTTC.

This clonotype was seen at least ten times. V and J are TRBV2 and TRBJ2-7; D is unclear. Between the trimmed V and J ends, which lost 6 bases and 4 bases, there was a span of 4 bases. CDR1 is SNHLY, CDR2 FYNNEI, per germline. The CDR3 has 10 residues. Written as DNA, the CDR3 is TGTGCCAGCAGAACTTACGAGCAGTACTTC. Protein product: CASRTYEQYF.

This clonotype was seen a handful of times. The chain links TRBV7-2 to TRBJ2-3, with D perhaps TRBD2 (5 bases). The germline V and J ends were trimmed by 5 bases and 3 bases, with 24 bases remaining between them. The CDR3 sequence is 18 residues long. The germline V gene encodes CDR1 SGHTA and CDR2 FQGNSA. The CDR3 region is CASSQMARGVGGTDTQYF. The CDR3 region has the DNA TGTGCCAGCAGCCAAATGGCCCGTGGGGTCGGAGGAACAGATACGCAGTATTTT.

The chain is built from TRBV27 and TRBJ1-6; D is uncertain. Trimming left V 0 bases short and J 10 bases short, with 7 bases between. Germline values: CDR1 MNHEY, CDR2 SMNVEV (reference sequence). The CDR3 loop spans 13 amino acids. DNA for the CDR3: TGTGCCAGCAGTTTATCTAAAGGGTCACCCCTCCACTTT. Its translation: CASSLSKGSPLHF.

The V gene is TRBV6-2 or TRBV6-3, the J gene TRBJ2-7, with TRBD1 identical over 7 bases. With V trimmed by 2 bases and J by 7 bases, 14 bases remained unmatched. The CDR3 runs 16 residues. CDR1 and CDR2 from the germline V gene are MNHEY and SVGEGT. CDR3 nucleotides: TGTGCCAGCAGTTACCCTAGGGACAGTTTGAGGAATGAGCAGTACTTC. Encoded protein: CASSYPRDSLRNEQYF.

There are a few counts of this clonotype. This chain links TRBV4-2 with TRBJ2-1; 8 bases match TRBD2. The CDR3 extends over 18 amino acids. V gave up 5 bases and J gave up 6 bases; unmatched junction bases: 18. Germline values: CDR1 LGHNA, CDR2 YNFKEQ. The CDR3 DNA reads TGTGCCAGCAGCTCCAAAACGGGGGGGCAGGGCCCTCTCAATGAGCAGTTCTTC. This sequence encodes CASSSKTGGQGPLNEQFF.

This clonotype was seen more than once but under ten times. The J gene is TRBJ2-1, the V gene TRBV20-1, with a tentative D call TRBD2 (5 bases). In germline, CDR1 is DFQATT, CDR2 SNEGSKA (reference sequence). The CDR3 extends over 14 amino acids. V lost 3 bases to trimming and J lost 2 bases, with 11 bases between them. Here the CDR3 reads CSASHSEAYNEQFF. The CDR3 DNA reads TGCAGTGCTAGTCATAGCGAGGCCTACAATGAGCAGTTCTTC.

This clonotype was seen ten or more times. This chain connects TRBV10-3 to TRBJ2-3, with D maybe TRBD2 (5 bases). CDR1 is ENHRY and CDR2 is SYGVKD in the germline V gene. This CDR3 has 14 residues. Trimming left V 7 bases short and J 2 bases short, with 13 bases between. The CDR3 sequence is CAITRTGITDTQYF. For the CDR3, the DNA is TGTGCCATCACTCGAACGGGGATCACAGATACGCAGTATTTT.

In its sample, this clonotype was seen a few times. The CDR3 DNA reads TGTGCCAGCAGTTACGAGGGGGCTGGTGAAAAACTGTTTTTT. It is translated as CASSYEGAGEKLFF. J is TRBJ1-4 and V is TRBV6-5, with TRBD1 matching over 7 bases. CDR1 and CDR2 (germline): MNHEY, SVGAGI. This CDR3 has 14 amino acids. Trimming at V came to 2 bases and at J to 7 bases, leaving 4 bases not matched to a gene.

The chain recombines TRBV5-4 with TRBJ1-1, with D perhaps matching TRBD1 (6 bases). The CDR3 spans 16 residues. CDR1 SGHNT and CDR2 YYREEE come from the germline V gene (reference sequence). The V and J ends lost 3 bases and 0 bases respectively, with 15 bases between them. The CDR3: CASSSGSGQVNTEAFF. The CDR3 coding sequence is TGTGCCAGCAGCTCCGGATCGGGACAAGTGAACACTGAAGCTTTCTTT. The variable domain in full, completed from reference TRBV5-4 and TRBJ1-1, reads ETGVTQSPTHLIKTRGQQVTLRCSSQSGHNTVSWYQQALGQGPQFIFQYYREEENGRGNFPPRFSGLQFPNYSSELNVNALELDDSALYLCASSSGSGQVNTEAFFGQGTRLTVV.

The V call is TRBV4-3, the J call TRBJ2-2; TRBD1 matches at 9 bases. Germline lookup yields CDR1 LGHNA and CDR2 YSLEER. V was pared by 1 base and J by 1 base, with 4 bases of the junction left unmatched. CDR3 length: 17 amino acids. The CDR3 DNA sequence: TGCGCCAGCAGCCAAGGATGGACAGGGGTGAACACCGGGGAGCTGTTTTTT. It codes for CASSQGWTGVNTGELFF.

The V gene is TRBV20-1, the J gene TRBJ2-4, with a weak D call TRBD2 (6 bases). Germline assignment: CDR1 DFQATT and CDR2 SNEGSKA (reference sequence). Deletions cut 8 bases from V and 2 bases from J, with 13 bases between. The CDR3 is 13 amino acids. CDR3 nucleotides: TGCAGTACTACGGGGGTACCCAAAAACATTCAGTACTTC. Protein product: CSTTGVPKNIQYF.

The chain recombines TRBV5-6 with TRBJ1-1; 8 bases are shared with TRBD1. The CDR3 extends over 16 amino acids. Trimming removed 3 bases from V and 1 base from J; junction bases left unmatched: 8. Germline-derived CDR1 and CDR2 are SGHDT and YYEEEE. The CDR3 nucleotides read TGTGCCAGCAGCTCATCGACAGGGGATTGGAACACTGAAGCTTTCTTT. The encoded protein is CASSSSTGDWNTEAFF.

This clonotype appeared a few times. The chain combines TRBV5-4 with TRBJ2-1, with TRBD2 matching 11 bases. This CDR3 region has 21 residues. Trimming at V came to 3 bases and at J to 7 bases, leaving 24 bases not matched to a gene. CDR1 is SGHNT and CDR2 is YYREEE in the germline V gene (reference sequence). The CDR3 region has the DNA TGTGCCAGCAGCTCCACGCGACAGGGGTATAGCGGGAGGGCCCTAAGGAATGAGCAGTTCTTC. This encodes CASSSTRQGYSGRALRNEQFF.

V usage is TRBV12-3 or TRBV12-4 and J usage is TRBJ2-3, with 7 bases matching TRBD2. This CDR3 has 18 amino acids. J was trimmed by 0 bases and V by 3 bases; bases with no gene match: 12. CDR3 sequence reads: CASSLSSGITSSTDTQYF. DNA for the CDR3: TGTGCCAGCAGTTTGTCTAGCGGAATAACTTCTAGCACAGATACGCAGTATTTT.

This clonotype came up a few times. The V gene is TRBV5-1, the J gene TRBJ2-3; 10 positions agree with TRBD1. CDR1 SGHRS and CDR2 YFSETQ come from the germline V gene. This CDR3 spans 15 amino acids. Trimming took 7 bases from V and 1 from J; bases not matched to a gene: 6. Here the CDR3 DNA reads TGCGCCAGCGGCAAGACAGGGGGCGGCACAGATACGCAGTATTTT. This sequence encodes CASGKTGGGTDTQYF. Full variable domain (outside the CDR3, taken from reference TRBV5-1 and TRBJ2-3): KAGVTQTPRYLIKTRGQQVTLSCSPISGHRSVSWYQQTPGQGLQFLFEYFSETQRNKGNFPGRFSGRQFSNSRSEMNVSTLELGDSALYLCASGKTGGGTDTQYFGPGTRLTVL.